Listed below are T cell receptor beta chains from one sample, sequenced in a study of T-cell reconstitution after alpha-beta-depleted transplantation in children. TCRdb ran MiXCR on the PCR reads and lists one entry per CDR3 protein. The sample holds 700,000 to 850,000 distinct CDR3 sequences, roughly 15% seen once. The sample was PBMCs, mostly from graft donor cells, taken 360 days after TCRalphabeta/CD19-depleted stem cell transplant. All receptors come from a male patient younger than 18 who had a stem cell transplant for acute lymphoblastic leukemia, so the T cells may come from the graft donor. The CDR3 runs from the conserved cysteine through the conserved F or W. D genes are given only for firm matches. A clone size is listed for some rows: how often the clone was seen (once, few, many), or a class if it is expanded.

V: TRBV9
J: TRBJ1-1
size: few
D: .
DNA: TGTGCCAGCAGCGTTGATCAGTGGGCCTACACTGAAGCTTTCTTT
CDR3: CASSVDQWAYTEAFF

V: TRBV12-3/TRBV12-4
J: TRBJ2-7
size: few
D: TRBD1
DNA: TGTGCCAGCAGTCCCGGGACAGCATTCTTGGAGCAGTACTTC
CDR3: CASSPGTAFLEQYF

V: TRBV7-9
J: TRBJ1-3
size: few
D: .
DNA: TGTGCCAGCAGCTTAGCTTATCCCGGAAACACCATATATTTT
CDR3: CASSLAYPGNTIYF

V: TRBV5-1
J: TRBJ2-1
size: once
D: TRBD2
DNA: TGCGCCAGCAGCTGGGGACTAGCGGGATCATCGGGTGAGCCGTTCTTC
CDR3: CASSWGLAGSSGEPFF

V: TRBV12-3/TRBV12-4
J: TRBJ1-6
size: few
D: .
DNA: TGTGCCAGCAGGACGTTTGCCCATTCACCCCTCCACTTT
CDR3: CASRTFAHSPLHF

V: TRBV5-1
J: TRBJ2-1
size: few
D: .
DNA: TGCGCCAGCAGCTTTGGCGGGACGCTTGGTGAGCAGTTCTTC
CDR3: CASSFGGTLGEQFF

V: TRBV19
J: TRBJ2-7
size: few
D: .
DNA: TGTGCCAGTAGTATAGGGTGGGAGTCGTACGAGCAGTACTTC
CDR3: CASSIGWESYEQYF

V: TRBV5-1
J: TRBJ2-5
size: .
D: TRBD2
DNA: TGCGCCAGCAAGCCCGGGAGGGCCGCGGAGACCCAGTACTTC
CDR3: CASKPGRAAETQYF

V: TRBV11-2
J: TRBJ1-6
size: .
D: .
DNA: TGTGCCAGCAGCTTAGGGACATGGAATTCACCCCTCCACTTT
CDR3: CASSLGTWNSPLHF

V: TRBV7-2
J: TRBJ2-3
size: few
D: TRBD2
DNA: TGTGCCAGCAGCTTACTAGCGGGAGTTAGAGGGTCAGATACGCAGTATTTT
CDR3: CASSLLAGVRGSDTQYF

V: TRBV20-1
J: TRBJ1-3
size: .
D: TRBD1
DNA: TGCAGTGCTACCATACAGGGGCTCTCTGGAAACACCATATATTTT
CDR3: CSATIQGLSGNTIYF

V: TRBV7-9
J: TRBJ2-7
size: .
D: .
DNA: TGTGCCAGCAGCTTGTGGATTTCCTACGAGCAGTACTTC
CDR3: CASSLWISYEQYF